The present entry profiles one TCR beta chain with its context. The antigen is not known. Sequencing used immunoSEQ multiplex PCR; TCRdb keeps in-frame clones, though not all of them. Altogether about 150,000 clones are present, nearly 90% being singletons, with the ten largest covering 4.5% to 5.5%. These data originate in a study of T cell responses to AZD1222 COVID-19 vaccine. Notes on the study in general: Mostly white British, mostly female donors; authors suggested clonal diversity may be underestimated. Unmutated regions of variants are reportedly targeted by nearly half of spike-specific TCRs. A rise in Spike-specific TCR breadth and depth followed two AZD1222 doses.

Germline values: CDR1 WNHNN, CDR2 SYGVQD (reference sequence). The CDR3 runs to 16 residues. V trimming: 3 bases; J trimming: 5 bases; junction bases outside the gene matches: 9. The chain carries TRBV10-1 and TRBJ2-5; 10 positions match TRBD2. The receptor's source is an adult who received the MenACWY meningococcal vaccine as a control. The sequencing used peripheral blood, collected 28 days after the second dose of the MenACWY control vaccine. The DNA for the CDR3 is TGCGCCAGCAGTGATGGAGCTAGCGGGAGCTGGGAGACCCAGTACTTC. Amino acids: CASSDGASGSWETQYF.